This T cell receptor beta chain derives from a study of T cell responses to AZD1222 COVID-19 vaccine. This CDR3 has 16 residues. Trimming cost V 7 bases and J 3 bases; bases outside gene matches: 4. Germline loops: CDR1 MNHEY, CDR2 SMNVEV (reference sequence). Some clones are missing from TCRdb's copy, which holds only in-frame ones; the method was immunoSEQ multiplex PCR. The sample carries about 180,000 clones, around nine tenths recorded once. This clone was seen just once. The antigen is not known. Study conclusions and caveats: Baseline serostatus was positive in only six AZD1222 recipients. The donors showed a predominance of white British ancestry and of females, with possible underestimation of clonal diversity.

The specimen was peripheral blood, collected 28 days after the second AZD1222 dose. The receptor comes from an adult who received the AZD1222 COVID-19 vaccine. V and J are TRBV27 and TRBJ2-6; 12 bases agree with TRBD2. The CDR3 is CASIASGRGGANVLTF. As DNA, the CDR3 is TGTGCCAGCATTGCTAGCGGGAGGGGTGGGGCCAACGTCCTGACTTTC.